This TCR beta chain was retrieved from a study of molecular identifiers for immune sequencing clone quantification. TCRdb re-called the PCR reads with MiXCR, one entry per CDR3 protein. The sample includes 300,000 to 400,000 distinct CDR3 sequences, about a fifth of them seen just once. Germline lookup yields CDR1 MGHRA and CDR2 YSYEKL. V lost 1 base to trimming and J lost 2 bases, with 18 bases between them. The CDR3 loop spans 18 amino acids. This chain connects TRBV4-1 to TRBJ2-1; tentative D call: TRBD1 (6 bases). Material: naive CD8+ T cells from blood, with Jurkat cell RNA spiked in. This sample's subset: FACS-sorted CD8+CD4-CCR7+CD45RA+ naive T cells. The sequence derives from a human donor in good health. Some libraries in this study had Jurkat cell RNA spiked in. The CDR3 sequence: CASSQGLGHLSTYNEQFF. The CDR3 bases are TGCGCCAGCAGCCAAGGTTTGGGACACTTAAGTACCTACAATGAGCAGTTCTTC.